The clone carrying this T cell receptor (beta chain) was counted between two and nine times. This entry is derived from a study of T-cell memory formation after mild COVID-19. TCRdb reprocessed the 5' RACE reads with MiXCR, giving one entry per CDR3 protein. The table shows about 250,000 distinct CDR3 sequences, with just over 15% occurring only once. This CDR3 region has 15 residues. Germline V gives CDR1 SGHRS, CDR2 YFSETQ. With 4 bases removed from V and 4 bases from J, the gap between germline ends came to 16 bases. V gene TRBV5-1 combines with J gene TRBJ2-3, with D perhaps given as TRBD1 or TRBD2 (5 bases each). This clonotype was obtained from an adult woman who had mild COVID-19 (a few samples of this study predate the infection). Cell type and time point are not known. Sample: PBMCs or a T cell subset sorted from them (not recorded which). The CDR3 here is CASSISGTPADTQYF. CDR3 nucleotide sequence: TGCGCCAGCAGCATCTCCGGGACGCCAGCAGATACGCAGTATTTT.